This T cell receptor (beta chain) was recorded in a study of shared clonotypes between healthy human individuals. Genomic DNA of every subset was divided equally among multiple immunoSEQ plates. TCRdb's copy holds only in-frame clones and misses some; the assay was immunoSEQ multiplex PCR. This table has fewer than 2.5 million clones, 93% appearing once. Splitting the CD4+ cells yielded a CD45RA+ naive subset and a CD45RA-negative memory subset. V was clipped by 4 bases and J by 5 bases; unmatched bases: 11. There are 16 residues in the CDR3. The germline V gene encodes CDR1 SGDLS and CDR2 YYNGEE. This sequence originates from a man between 18 and 29 years old in good health. Some clones in this sample may be carry-over from other donors' samples. The sequencing input was naive CD4+ T cells from PBMCs. Noted subset: CD45RA+ positively selected. The chain carries TRBV9 and TRBJ2-2; 7 positions agree with TRBD1. The CDR3 region has the DNA TGTGCCAGCAGCCCCACGGGACAGCTAATGACCGGGGAGCTGTTTTTT. Protein sequence: CASSPTGQLMTGELFF.